The rows below give T cell receptor beta chains drawn from one sample of a study of human T cells and chemical hapten exposure. TCRdb independently ran MiXCR on the RACE reads; one entry per CDR3 protein. The data hold a few hundred thousand distinct CDR3 sequences, with approximately 5.8% observed a single time. Specimen: whole blood, collected in connection with sensitization to the hapten diphenylcyclopropenone (DPC). The source is a woman aged 18-35 years with alopecia areata. Some clones in this sample may be carry-over from other donors' samples. Both conserved end residues are trimmed from each CDR3. The D gene is left open where the match is weak.

V gene: TRBV6-2/TRBV6-3; D gene: -; J gene: TRBJ1-1; CDR3 protein: ASSVRENTEAF
V gene: TRBV7-2; D gene: -; J gene: TRBJ1-1; CDR3 protein: ASSPDANTEAF
V gene: TRBV18; D gene: TRBD1; J gene: TRBJ1-4; CDR3 protein: ASSPPGQAREKLF
V gene: TRBV6-7; D gene: TRBD1; J gene: TRBJ2-7; CDR3 protein: ASSLADRVAAYEQY
V gene: TRBV10-3; D gene: -; J gene: TRBJ1-1; CDR3 protein: AISDTSGTMNTEAF
V gene: TRBV12-3/TRBV12-4; D gene: -; J gene: TRBJ1-1; CDR3 protein: ASSLALTEGTEAF
V gene: TRBV10-3; D gene: -; J gene: TRBJ1-5; CDR3 protein: AISESGGGNQPQH
V gene: TRBV5-4; D gene: -; J gene: TRBJ2-7; CDR3 protein: ASSLDGGGNYEQY
V gene: TRBV28; D gene: -; J gene: TRBJ1-2; CDR3 protein: ASRPANNYGYT
V gene: TRBV3-1; D gene: TRBD1; J gene: TRBJ1-6; CDR3 protein: ASRQGAGGYNSPLH
V gene: TRBV7-2; D gene: -; J gene: TRBJ1-1; CDR3 protein: ASSSTAGTEAF
V gene: TRBV6-1; D gene: -; J gene: TRBJ1-5; CDR3 protein: ASSGPGLTNQPQH
V gene: TRBV12-5; D gene: -; J gene: TRBJ2-3; CDR3 protein: ASGLTNPPGVRYTDTQY
V gene: TRBV11-2; D gene: -; J gene: TRBJ2-3; CDR3 protein: ASSFTPGSTDTQY
V gene: TRBV6-6; D gene: TRBD1; J gene: TRBJ2-7; CDR3 protein: ASSFRGRDRAYEQY
V gene: TRBV27; D gene: -; J gene: TRBJ2-7; CDR3 protein: ASSALGGSYEQY
V gene: TRBV10-3; D gene: -; J gene: TRBJ1-5; CDR3 protein: ASGRENQPQH
V gene: TRBV2; D gene: TRBD1; J gene: TRBJ1-5; CDR3 protein: ASRQGPQQPQH
V gene: TRBV6-5; D gene: -; J gene: TRBJ1-5; CDR3 protein: ATRTLRGQPQH
V gene: TRBV4-1; D gene: -; J gene: TRBJ1-2; CDR3 protein: ASSPRKAGGTWVEGYT
V gene: TRBV14; D gene: -; J gene: TRBJ2-7; CDR3 protein: ASSQGHWKY
V gene: TRBV5-1; D gene: TRBD1; J gene: TRBJ2-1; CDR3 protein: ASSLVGQSRNEQF
V gene: TRBV27; D gene: -; J gene: TRBJ2-3; CDR3 protein: ASSLGPQRPDTQY
V gene: TRBV5-5; D gene: -; J gene: TRBJ1-2; CDR3 protein: ASSLQVFIVYGYT
V gene: TRBV4-3; D gene: -; J gene: TRBJ2-3; CDR3 protein: ASSQDLRVVTDTQY
V gene: TRBV12-3/TRBV12-4; D gene: -; J gene: TRBJ1-6; CDR3 protein: ASSSTNSPLH
V gene: TRBV9; D gene: TRBD1; J gene: TRBJ2-7; CDR3 protein: ASSVGQGVNYEQY
V gene: TRBV5-1; D gene: TRBD1; J gene: TRBJ1-6; CDR3 protein: ASSLEYRGPASSYNSPLH
V gene: TRBV7-2; D gene: -; J gene: TRBJ1-1; CDR3 protein: ASSADTEAF
V gene: TRBV6-2/TRBV6-3; D gene: -; J gene: TRBJ2-5; CDR3 protein: ASSRGFQETQY
V gene: TRBV6-2/TRBV6-3; D gene: -; J gene: TRBJ1-5; CDR3 protein: ASSYSGAQPQH
V gene: TRBV7-9; D gene: -; J gene: TRBJ1-1; CDR3 protein: ASSLARASGIRDTEAF
V gene: TRBV6-1; D gene: -; J gene: TRBJ2-1; CDR3 protein: ASGIGNEQF
V gene: TRBV18; D gene: -; J gene: TRBJ1-1; CDR3 protein: ASSRQDNLEAF
V gene: TRBV9; D gene: -; J gene: TRBJ1-4; CDR3 protein: ASSSRQANEKLF
V gene: TRBV21-1; D gene: -; J gene: TRBJ1-5; CDR3 protein: ASNPPRGTLETSLRDQPQH
V gene: TRBV5-1; D gene: -; J gene: TRBJ1-4; CDR3 protein: ASSWESGTNEKLF
V gene: TRBV7-9; D gene: TRBD1; J gene: TRBJ1-1; CDR3 protein: ASSLQGQGNTEAF
V gene: TRBV11-2; D gene: TRBD1; J gene: TRBJ2-3; CDR3 protein: ASSLTGTTDTQY
V gene: TRBV12-3/TRBV12-4; D gene: -; J gene: TRBJ1-1; CDR3 protein: ASSLPGRVLQIMNTEAF
V gene: TRBV4-3; D gene: -; J gene: TRBJ1-1; CDR3 protein: ASSPALLGEGGANTEAF
V gene: TRBV7-9; D gene: -; J gene: TRBJ1-6; CDR3 protein: ASSFGVGIYSPLH
V gene: TRBV2; D gene: -; J gene: TRBJ1-2; CDR3 protein: ASTPPLTGWYGYT
V gene: TRBV28; D gene: TRBD2; J gene: TRBJ2-5; CDR3 protein: ASIPGLAGGLETQY
V gene: TRBV4-3; D gene: -; J gene: TRBJ2-1; CDR3 protein: ASSLHGGVDNEQF
V gene: TRBV3-1; D gene: TRBD2; J gene: TRBJ2-3; CDR3 protein: ASRRTSGEDTQY
V gene: TRBV6-1; D gene: TRBD2; J gene: TRBJ2-2; CDR3 protein: ASSPSAGATGELF
V gene: TRBV5-1; D gene: TRBD2; J gene: TRBJ2-1; CDR3 protein: ASSAGENYNEQF